Shown below are 21 T cell receptor beta chains from a single sample sequenced in a study of blood T cell repertoires in COVID-19. Libraries were prepared by immunoSEQ multiplex PCR; TCRdb keeps only in-frame clonotypes and omits some of them. Here the sample spans approximately 300,000 clones, roughly 90% being singletons. Material: peripheral blood. These receptor sequences come from a man younger than 30 who had recovered from COVID-19.

This rearrangement joins TRBV10-2 to TRBJ2-2; TRBD1 matches 8 bases. The CDR3 is 15 amino acids. The trim removed 6 bases at V and 4 bases at J, leaving 7 bases unmatched. The germline gives CDR1 WSHSY, CDR2 SAAADI. The CDR3 loop is CASSRTGKGTGELFF. The CDR3 DNA reads TGCGCCAGCAGCAGGACAGGGAAGGGCACCGGGGAGCTGTTTTTT.

This sequence joins TRBV2 and TRBJ2-2; 8 bases fit TRBD2. The J segment lost 4 bases and the V segment lost 8 bases, leaving 18 bases of the junction unmatched. Germline V gives CDR1 SNHLY, CDR2 FYNNEI. The CDR3 runs to 18 residues. CDR3 nucleotides: TGTGCCAGCGTCCTACCCACGGCGGGGGGAAAGTTCACCGGGGAGCTGTTTTTT. Protein product: CASVLPTAGGKFTGELFF.

A few counts support this clone. The V call is TRBV10-2, the J call TRBJ1-2; D is possibly TRBD1 (5 bases). Trimming shortened V by 4 bases and J by 4 bases, and 10 bases separated the two germline ends. This CDR3 region has 13 residues. Germline CDR1 reads WSHSY; CDR2 reads SAAADI. The CDR3, as DNA: TGCGCCAGCAGTGCGGGGGTAGGCTATGGCTACACCTTC. As protein: CASSAGVGYGYTF.

The rearrangement links TRBV19 to TRBJ1-5, with a tentative D call TRBD1 (5 bases). Trimming took 1 base from V and 2 from J, leaving 18 bases between them. The CDR3 consists of 18 residues. Germline V gene lookup returns CDR1 LNHDA and CDR2 SQIVND (reference sequence). Written as DNA, the CDR3 is TGTGCCAGTAGTATAGTAGCCGGGGGGGTCTCTGGCAATCAGCCCCAGCATTTT. It encodes CASSIVAGGVSGNQPQHF.

The chain combines TRBV2 with TRBJ1-2; perhaps TRBD1 as D (6 bases). Trimming cost V 1 base and J 4 bases, with 10 bases left between them. CDR3 length: 14 residues. From germline, CDR1 is SNHLY and CDR2 FYNNEI. The CDR3 DNA follows: TGTGCCAGCAGTGAAGAACAGGGCTTCTATGGCTACACCTTC. Protein product: CASSEEQGFYGYTF.

The J gene is TRBJ2-7, the V gene TRBV4-1, with TRBD2 matching 10 bases. There are 15 residues in the CDR3. V was clipped by 0 bases and J by 2 bases; unmatched bases: 1. The germline gives CDR1 MGHRA, CDR2 YSYEKL. DNA of the CDR3: TGCGCCAGCAGCCAAGACGGACTAGCGGCCTACGAGCAGTACTTC. This gives the protein CASSQDGLAAYEQYF.

The chain couples TRBV5-6 to TRBJ2-1; 7 nucleotides match TRBD2. The V gene end was trimmed by 3 bases and the J gene end by 9 bases; junction bases not matched to a gene: 9. CDR3 length: 14 residues. Per the germline V gene, CDR1 is SGHDT and CDR2 is YYEEEE. DNA for the CDR3: TGTGCCAGCAGCTCCGGACTAGACGAGGGTGAGCAGTTCTTC. It is translated as CASSSGLDEGEQFF.

The rearrangement joins TRBV12-3 or TRBV12-4 to TRBJ1-2; D is unclear. This CDR3 spans 13 amino acids. Trimming stripped 4 bases from V and 4 bases from J, with 10 bases between. The DNA of the CDR3 is TGTGCCAGCAGTTCTTCCCCGAGCTATGGCTACACCTTC. Its translation is CASSSSPSYGYTF.

This clone was observed a few times. The J gene is TRBJ1-5, the V gene TRBV4-1, with TRBD1 as a possible D gene (5 bases). The CDR3 spans 16 residues. Germline values: CDR1 MGHRA, CDR2 YSYEKL. The V end was cut by 3 bases, the J end by 5 bases, with 17 bases between. The chain's CDR3 is CASSQSTGGADQPQHF. CDR3 DNA sequence: TGCGCCAGCAGCCAGAGCACAGGCGGCGCGGATCAGCCCCAGCATTTT.

The V and J genes are TRBV7-8 and TRBJ1-5, with D possibly TRBD1 on 5 matching bases. The CDR3 covers 16 residues. In germline, CDR1 is SGHVS, CDR2 FQNEAQ. V lost 5 bases and J 0 bases, leaving 14 bases between the germline ends. The CDR3 is CASSPGTGNSNQPQHF. CDR3 nucleotides: TGTGCCAGCAGCCCCGGAACAGGTAATAGCAATCAGCCCCAGCATTTT.

The CDR3 sequence: CATSDPKYF. DNA of the CDR3: TGTGCCACCAGTGACCCAAAGTACTTC. The rearrangement links TRBV24-1 to TRBJ2-5; D unclear. The CDR3 length is 9 residues. Germline V gives CDR1 KGHDR, CDR2 SFDVKD. V lost 4 bases and J 12 bases, leaving 5 bases between the germline ends.

The chain uses TRBV27 and TRBJ2-7, with a tentative D call TRBD1 (6 bases). CDR1 is MNHEY, CDR2 SMNVEV, per germline (reference sequence). This CDR3 has 12 amino acids. V dropped 10 bases and J dropped 0 bases, with 10 bases sitting between them. The CDR3 DNA follows: TGTGCCACCCGGGACAACTCCTACGAGCAGTACTTC. Its protein product is CATRDNSYEQYF.

The chain uses TRBV5-6 and TRBJ1-6; maybe TRBD1 (5 bases). Trimming stripped 3 bases from V and 1 base from J, with 8 bases between. Germline V gene sequence: CDR1 SGHDT, CDR2 YYEEEE. There are 15 residues in the CDR3. The CDR3 DNA reads as TGTGCCAGCAGCTGGGGGGGTTCCTATAATTCACCCCTCCACTTT. It is translated as CASSWGGSYNSPLHF. Full variable domain (outside the CDR3, taken from reference TRBV5-6 and TRBJ1-6): DAGVTQSPTHLIKTRGQQVTLRCSPKSGHDTVSWYQQALGQGPQFIFQYYEEEERQRGNFPDRFSGHQFPNYSSELNVNALLLGDSALYLCASSWGGSYNSPLHFGNGTRLTVT.

V gene TRBV4-1 combines with J gene TRBJ1-2; 7 nucleotides agree with TRBD1. The CDR3 is 13 amino acids. V gave up 4 bases and J gave up 6 bases; unmatched junction bases: 5. The V gene's germline CDR1 is MGHRA and CDR2 YSYEKL. The CDR3 is CASSPDRVNGYTF. The CDR3 DNA is TGCGCCAGCAGCCCCGACAGGGTTAATGGCTACACCTTC.

The J gene is TRBJ2-7, the V gene TRBV6-2 or TRBV6-3; TRBD1 matches 7 bases. Germline CDR1 and CDR2: MNHEY and SVGEGT. Trimming at V came to 5 bases and at J to 6 bases, leaving 7 bases not matched to a gene. This CDR3 is built from 13 residues. CDR3 in DNA: TGTGCCAGCAGTCGAACAGGGGTCGGCGAGCAGTACTTC. Encoded protein: CASSRTGVGEQYF.

The V call is TRBV28, the J call TRBJ1-2, with 10 bases lining up with TRBD1. The CDR3 runs 14 residues. Per germline, CDR1 MDHEN and CDR2 SYDVKM. The V segment lost 7 bases and the J segment 4 bases; nucleotides outside the gene matches: 6. The CDR3, as DNA: TGTGCCAGCATCAGAAGGGACAGGGGCTATGGCTACACCTTC. Its protein product is CASIRRDRGYGYTF.

The chain is built from TRBV11-2 and TRBJ2-7, with 8 bases identical to TRBD2. CDR1 is SGHAT and CDR2 is FQNNGV in the germline V gene. This CDR3 comprises 17 residues. V gave up 1 base and J gave up 4 bases; unmatched junction bases: 12. CDR3 nucleotide sequence: TGTGCCAGCAGCTTAGCAGCGGGGGTCCAGGCGGGTTACGAGCAGTACTTC. Its translation is CASSLAAGVQAGYEQYF. The entire variable domain, with the rest obtained from reference TRBV11-2 and TRBJ2-7, is as follows: EAGVAQSPRYKIIEKRQSVAFWCNPISGHATLYWYQQILGQGPKLLIQFQNNGVVDDSQLPKDRFSAERLKGVDSTLKIQPAKLEDSAVYLCASSLAAGVQAGYEQYFGPGTRLTVT.

This clone was seen only a few times. The chain carries TRBV19 and TRBJ2-7, with 8 bases identical to TRBD1. The V gene end was trimmed by 5 bases and the J gene end by 3 bases; junction bases not matched to a gene: 12. The CDR3 runs 16 residues. Germline V gene lookup returns CDR1 LNHDA and CDR2 SQIVND (reference sequence). DNA of the CDR3: TGTGCCAGTAGTGCCACCGGGACAGGCGCGAGCTACGAGCAGTACTTC. Its protein is CASSATGTGASYEQYF.

The rearrangement links TRBV6-2 or TRBV6-3 to TRBJ1-5, with no clear D. The CDR3 length is 13 residues. Germline V lookup: CDR1 MNHEY, CDR2 SVGEGT. Trimming took 5 bases from V and 4 from J, leaving 9 bases between them. The DNA for the CDR3 is TGTGCCAGCAGTGCGGGCGGGAATCAGCCCCAGCATTTT. Its protein product is CASSAGGNQPQHF.

V and J are TRBV2 and TRBJ2-3; the match to TRBD2 covers 9 bases. This CDR3 has 13 amino acids. V dropped 7 bases and J dropped 6; count of bases not matched to a gene: 5. CDR1 and CDR2 from the germline V gene are SNHLY and FYNNEI. CDR3 bases: TGTGCCAGCAAAGCGGGAGGAACCGATACGCAGTATTTT. Translated: CASKAGGTDTQYF.

The chain carries TRBV5-1 and TRBJ1-1; possibly TRBD1 for D (6 bases). The V gene's germline CDR1 is SGHRS and CDR2 YFSETQ. CDR3 size: 15 residues. V was cut by 6 bases and J by 0 bases, with 15 bases left in between. CDR3 sequence: CASKRWDTLNTEAFF. Here the CDR3 DNA reads TGCGCCAGCAAACGGTGGGACACGCTGAACACTGAAGCTTTCTTT.